This T cell receptor beta chain emerged from a study of control samples from healthy donors and cancer patients. TCRdb's copy holds only in-frame clones and misses some; the assay was immunoSEQ multiplex PCR. The sample carries roughly 30,000 clones, 80% to 95% recorded once. The sequencing input was PBMCs. The receptor was derived from a man between 35 and 55 years old with colorectal cancer.

CDR3 bases: TGTGCCAGCAGTTCCCTACACGGCTCCGGTAATGAAAAACTGTTTTTT. Protein product: CASSSLHGSGNEKLFF. The V and J genes are TRBV7-3 and TRBJ1-4; no reliable D call. The CDR3 contains 16 residues. Per the germline V gene, CDR1 is SGHTA and CDR2 is FQGTGA. Trimming took off 6 bases at V and 4 bases at J, with 18 bases between the two ends.